This T cell receptor beta chain emerged from a study of neoadjuvant anti-PD-1 for oral cavity cancer. Study-wide background: Around day 43, patients without progression received a fourth nivolumab dose before surgery.

Cohort: HPV-negative, locally advanced oral cavity squamous cell carcinoma patients. Generated by immunoSEQ multiplex PCR, the TCRdb table keeps only in-frame clones and is missing some. This table holds tens of thousands of clones, about 83% found once. Per the germline V gene, CDR1 is GTSNPN and CDR2 is SVGIG (reference sequence). This CDR3 has 11 amino acids. The V end lost 5 bases, the J end lost 8 bases, and 12 bases lay between the germline ends. The gene calls are TRBV30 and TRBJ1-1; D remains unclear. This TCR derives from a person between 35 and 79 years old with oral cavity squamous cell carcinoma. The sequencing used PBMCs, collected before nivolumab (anti-PD-1) treatment. The CDR3 protein is CAWGRENEAFF. CDR3 DNA sequence: TGTGCCTGGGGAAGAGAGAACGAAGCTTTCTTT.